This TCR beta chain was retrieved from a study of blood T cells in healthy people across ages. Study-wide findings and caveats: Expanded clonotype changes were possibly confounded by unknown donor CMV status.

Germline values: CDR1 DFQATT, CDR2 SNEGSKA (reference sequence). This CDR3 has 14 residues. V shed 4 bases and J 0 bases; nucleotides not matched to a gene: 2. This clonotype was found many times. Its target is not known. The authors ran a second PCR of about 6 to 11 cycles using a sample-barcoded 5' primer and a J-beta primer mix. Via MiXCR, TCRdb re-called the 5' RACE reads, giving one row per CDR3 protein. The sample includes 1.5 million to 2 million distinct CDR3 sequences, approximately 32% of them seen just once. There were healthy Caucasian individuals from Russia, aged about 6 to 100, serving as donors. There were at least 5 micrograms of total RNA extracted from every sample.

Sequencing was done on a sample of blood. The chain employs TRBV20-1 and TRBJ2-1; TRBD1 matches at 8 bases. The sequence came from a woman in her 30s in good health. The CDR3, as DNA: TGCAGTGCTATAACAGGGGGCTCCTACAATGAGCAGTTCTTC. It codes for CSAITGGSYNEQFF.